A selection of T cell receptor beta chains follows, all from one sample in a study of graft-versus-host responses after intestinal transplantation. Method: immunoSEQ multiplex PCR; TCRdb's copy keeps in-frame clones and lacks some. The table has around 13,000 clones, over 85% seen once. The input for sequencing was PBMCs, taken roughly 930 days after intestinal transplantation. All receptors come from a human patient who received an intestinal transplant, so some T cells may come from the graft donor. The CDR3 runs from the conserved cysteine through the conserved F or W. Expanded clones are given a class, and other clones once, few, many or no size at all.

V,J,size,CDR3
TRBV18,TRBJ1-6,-,CASSDYPGQVKPLHF
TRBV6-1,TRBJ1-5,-,CASLGTPFRTQHF
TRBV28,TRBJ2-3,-,CASSSDRTAFSTDTQYF
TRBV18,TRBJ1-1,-,CASSEVAGTEAFF
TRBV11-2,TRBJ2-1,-,CASSVGRGGSYEQFF
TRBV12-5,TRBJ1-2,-,CARGLDPGGYTF
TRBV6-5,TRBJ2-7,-,CASSYKGGDYEQYF
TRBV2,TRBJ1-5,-,CASSYRDGLSWPQHF
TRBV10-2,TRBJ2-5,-,CASSALAGGPQETQYF
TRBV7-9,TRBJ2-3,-,CASSLEQGAGTDTQYF
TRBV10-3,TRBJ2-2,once,CASSLLGNTGELFF
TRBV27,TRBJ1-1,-,CASKTGSSVNTEAFF
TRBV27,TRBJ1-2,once,CASMKGTGYGYTF
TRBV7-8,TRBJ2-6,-,CASSAYPQSRANVLTF
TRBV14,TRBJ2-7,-,CASSQASPGTYEQYF
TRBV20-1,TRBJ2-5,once,CSAAPTETQYF
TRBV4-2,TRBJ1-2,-,CASSQDWTGGVGYTF
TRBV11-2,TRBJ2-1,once,CASSPTGGEQFF
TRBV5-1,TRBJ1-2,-,CASSSDLTDNYGYTF
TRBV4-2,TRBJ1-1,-,CASSRDRRDTEAFF
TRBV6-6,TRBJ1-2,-,CASSYAGGADYGYTF
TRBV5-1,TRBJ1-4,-,CASSLGQGGEKLFF
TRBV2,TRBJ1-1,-,CASSGRTEVIRDTEAFF
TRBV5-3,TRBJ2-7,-,CASSLGMDYEQYF
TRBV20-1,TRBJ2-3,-,CSARATDTQYF
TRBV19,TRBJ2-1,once,CASSITGSPYNEQFF
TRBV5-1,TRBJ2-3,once,CASSLVGARTDTQYF
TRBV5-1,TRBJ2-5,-,CASSFDDRPFQETQYF
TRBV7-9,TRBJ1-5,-,CASSPGWGINQPQHF
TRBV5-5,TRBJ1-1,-,CASSTSDRATEAFF
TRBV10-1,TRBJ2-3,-,CASSESRPTTDTQYF
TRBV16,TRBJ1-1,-,CASSQVRENTEAFF
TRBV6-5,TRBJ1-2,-,CASSPRDRYGYTF
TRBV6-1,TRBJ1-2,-,CASSDGWNYGYTF
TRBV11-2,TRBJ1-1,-,CASSLDRGTEAFF
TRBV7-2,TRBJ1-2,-,CASSDRDRAGYGYTF
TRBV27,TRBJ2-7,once,CASSQDPGLSYEQYF
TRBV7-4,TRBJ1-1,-,CASSKGAQVHTEAFF
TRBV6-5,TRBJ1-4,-,CASSSRGREEKLFF